The sequence of this T cell receptor (beta chain) was determined in a study of blood T cell repertoires in COVID-19. About the study: Acute and convalescent COVID-19 samples came from the United States, Italy and Spain. The analysed material was cDNA or gDNA that came from T cells, B-cell-depleted T cells, or PBMCs.

The protocol was immunoSEQ multiplex PCR, while the TCRdb copy is restricted to in-frame clones and leaves out a portion. Of 150,000 or so clones in the sample, approximately 89% are singletons; the top ten hold over 9%. This CDR3 has 15 residues. V lost 5 bases, J lost 1 base, and 7 bases stayed unmatched. Germline V gene sequence: CDR1 SGHVS, CDR2 FNYEAQ. This clone was recorded a few times. The sequence was collected from a man aged 50 to 60 with acute or convalescent COVID-19. This chain connects TRBV7-6 to TRBJ1-1; 7 bases are shared with TRBD1. The material sequenced was peripheral blood. DNA of the CDR3: TGTGCCAGCAGCCGGGACAGCCGTCCGAACACTGAAGCTTTCTTT. Residues: CASSRDSRPNTEAFF.